A single T cell receptor beta chain is shown here with its context. Its antigen is as yet unknown. The method was immunoSEQ multiplex PCR; TCRdb's version includes in-frame clones alone and lacks a portion of them. Here the sample spans tens of thousands of clones, over 70% being singletons. This entry comes from a study of vaccination effects on CD4 cells after COVID-19. Study-wide context: It was a median of 72 days after the second dose that post-vaccine samples were obtained.

Investigators separated out CD4+ T cells once more than nine days of culture had passed. Each participant was administered two doses of either the BNT162b2 or the mRNA-1273 vaccine. Among the vaccine recipients, none had a prior SARS-CoV-2 infection, and nucleocapsid antibodies were negative. Study-wide results and caveats: Pronounced clonal contraction occurred in clones induced by infection and by vaccine late after vaccination.

Looked up from germline, CDR1 is MNHEY and CDR2 is SMNVEV (reference sequence). Trimming removed 4 bases from V and 9 bases from J, with 10 bases in between. The CDR3 is 12 amino acids. The rearrangement joins TRBV27 to TRBJ1-5; no clear D. Specimen: CD4+ T cells from PBMCs cultured without peptide, collected after COVID-19 vaccination. The sequence was collected from a human donor who received a COVID-19 vaccine. As DNA, the CDR3 is TGTGCCAGCAGTTCTTTAAGCGGGCCCCAGCATTTT. Protein product: CASSSLSGPQHF.